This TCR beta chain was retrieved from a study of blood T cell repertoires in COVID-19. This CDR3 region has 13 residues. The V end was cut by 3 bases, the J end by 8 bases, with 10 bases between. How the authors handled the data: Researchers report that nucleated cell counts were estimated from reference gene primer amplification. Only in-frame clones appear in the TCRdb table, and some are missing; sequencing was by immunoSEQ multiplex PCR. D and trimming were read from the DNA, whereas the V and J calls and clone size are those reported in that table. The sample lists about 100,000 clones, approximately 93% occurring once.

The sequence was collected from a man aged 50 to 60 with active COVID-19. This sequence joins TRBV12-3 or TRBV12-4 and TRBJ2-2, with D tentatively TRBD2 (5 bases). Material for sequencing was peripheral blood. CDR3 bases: TGTGCCAGCAGTTTTCGGGCGGGTGGGGAGCTGTTTTTT. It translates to CASSFRAGGELFF.